The 26 T cell receptor beta chains given below trace back to one sample, sequenced in a study of blood T cell repertoires in COVID-19. TCRdb's table, derived via immunoSEQ multiplex PCR, lists solely in-frame clones and lacks some. The sample contains a few hundred thousand clones, around 90% of which appear only once. The sequencing sample was made of peripheral blood. These receptors all stem from a woman in her seventies with active or convalescent COVID-19.

The V call is TRBV5-1, the J call TRBJ1-4; D call uncertain. The CDR3 has 16 residues. V lost 4 bases to trimming and J lost 4 bases, with 17 bases between them. Germline CDR1 SGHRS, CDR2 YFSETQ. CDR3: CASSLGRSSGNEKLFF. For the CDR3, the DNA is TGCGCCAGCAGCCTGGGCCGTTCGAGCGGTAATGAAAAACTGTTTTTT.

V is TRBV5-6 and J is TRBJ1-2; D uncertain. V was trimmed by 6 bases and J by 8 bases, leaving 20 bases between them. The CDR3 has 14 amino acids. CDR1 is SGHDT, CDR2 YYEEEE, per germline. CDR3 loop: CASTSDGVTHGYTF. CDR3 DNA sequence: TGTGCCAGCACCTCCGATGGAGTGACCCACGGCTACACCTTC.

The CDR3 sequence is CASSSDRADLGSPLHF. CDR3 sequence (DNA): TGTGCCAGCAGTTCGGACAGGGCTGACCTTGGGTCACCCCTCCACTTT. V gene TRBV2 combines with J gene TRBJ1-6; TRBD1 matches at 8 bases. V lost 5 bases to trimming and J lost 10 bases; unmatched junction nucleotides: 13. The CDR3 has 16 residues. Germline loops: CDR1 SNHLY, CDR2 FYNNEI.

This chain uses TRBV6-5 with TRBJ1-6; possibly TRBD1 for D (5 bases). The germline V gene has CDR1 MNHEY and CDR2 SVGAGI. The CDR3 runs 14 residues. Trimming stripped 6 bases from V and 10 bases from J, with 16 bases between. CDR3 DNA: TGTGCCAGCAGACGGATTTCAGGGATGTCACCCCTCCACTTT. Protein product: CASRRISGMSPLHF.

This chain uses TRBV7-2 with TRBJ2-2; possibly TRBD1 for D (6 bases). Trimming removed 4 bases from V and 8 bases from J, with 11 bases in between. CDR3 size: 13 residues. Germline lookup yields CDR1 SGHTA and CDR2 FQGNSA. The CDR3 bases are TGTGCCAGCAGCTCCACAGGGTCAGGGGAGCTGTTTTTT. As protein: CASSSTGSGELFF.

The chain recombines TRBV3-1 (or the pseudogene TRBV3-2) with TRBJ2-7; 8 nucleotides align to TRBD1. Germline loops: CDR1 LGHDT, CDR2 YNNKEL (reference sequence). V shed 6 bases and J 2 bases; nucleotides not matched to a gene: 9. The CDR3 covers 15 residues. DNA of the CDR3: TGTGCCAGCAGAAAGACAGGGGTAGGGGCCTACGAGCAGTACTTC. It translates to CASRKTGVGAYEQYF.

About this clone: The sample holds other DNA sequences that translate to the same CDR3. The chain carries TRBV3-1 (or the pseudogene TRBV3-2) and TRBJ2-3; 9 nucleotides line up with TRBD2. Germline V gives CDR1 LGHDT, CDR2 YNNKEL (reference sequence). V lost 1 base, J lost 3 bases, and 2 bases stayed unmatched. There are 15 residues in the CDR3. The DNA of the CDR3 is TGTGCCAGCAGCCAAGGCAGCGGGGGGACAGATACGCAGTATTTT. Translated, it gives CASSQGSGGTDTQYF.

This chain connects TRBV9 to TRBJ1-6; possible D gene TRBD1, 5 bases. CDR3 length: 14 amino acids. Trimming stripped 2 bases from V and 8 bases from J, with 11 bases between. Germline assignment: CDR1 SGDLS and CDR2 YYNGEE. DNA of the CDR3: TGTGCCAGCAGCGTGGATCCCAGGGATTCACCCCTCCACTTT. It specifies CASSVDPRDSPLHF.

The chain has TRBV7-3 and TRBJ1-2, with 11 bases aligning to TRBD1. This CDR3 has 13 amino acids. Germline V gives CDR1 SGHTA, CDR2 FQGTGA. The trim removed 5 bases at V and 6 bases at J, leaving 2 bases unmatched. CDR3 nucleotides: TGTGCCAGCAGCCGGACAGGGGGCGATGGCTACACCTTC. This sequence encodes CASSRTGGDGYTF.

V is TRBV7-3 and J is TRBJ2-3; 11 bases line up with TRBD2. This CDR3 has 17 residues. Germline values: CDR1 SGHTA, CDR2 FQGTGA. J was trimmed by 1 base and V by 5 bases; bases with no gene match: 8. Here the CDR3 reads CASSKTGTSGGTDTQYF. In nucleotides, the CDR3 is TGTGCCAGCAGCAAAACCGGGACTAGCGGAGGCACAGATACGCAGTATTTT.

The rearrangement links TRBV27 to TRBJ1-4; D may be TRBD1 (5 bases). The germline V gene encodes CDR1 MNHEY and CDR2 SMNVEV (reference sequence). Trimming removed 3 bases at V and 5 bases at J, with 13 bases between. The CDR3 is made up of 15 amino acids. The CDR3 loop is CASSFAGQANEKLFF. The CDR3 region has the DNA TGTGCCAGCAGTTTTGCAGGACAAGCAAATGAAAAACTGTTTTTT.

V is TRBV5-1 and J is TRBJ2-3; TRBD1 agrees at 9 bases. The CDR3 has 16 residues. V lost 3 bases, J lost 1 base, and 6 bases stayed unmatched. CDR1 and CDR2 from the germline V gene are SGHRS and YFSETQ. For the CDR3, the DNA is TGCGCCAGCAGCTCCTTGGGACAGGGAGGCACAGATACGCAGTATTTT. Its translation is CASSSLGQGGTDTQYF.

In this sample, this clone turned up a few times. This rearrangement joins TRBV11-2 to TRBJ1-3; a weak D match, TRBD1 (5 bases). This CDR3 comprises 15 residues. Looked up from germline, CDR1 is SGHAT and CDR2 is FQNNGV. The germline V and J ends were trimmed by 6 bases and 0 bases, with 12 bases remaining between them. The CDR3 spells CASSIGGFSGNTIYF. In DNA form, the CDR3 reads TGTGCCAGCAGTATTGGGGGGTTCTCTGGAAACACCATATATTTT.

The V and J genes are TRBV18 and TRBJ1-3; the D is unclear. Trimming pared 4 bases from V and 0 bases from J, leaving 10 bases between. Germline lookup yields CDR1 KGHSH and CDR2 LQKENI. The CDR3 is made up of 15 amino acids. The CDR3 region is CASSLNTVSGNTIYF. CDR3 nucleotide sequence: TGTGCCAGCTCACTTAATACAGTCTCTGGAAACACCATATATTTT. Drawing the rest from reference TRBV18 and TRBJ1-3, the complete variable domain is NAGVMQNPRHLVRRRGQEARLRCSPMKGHSHVYWYRQLPEEGLKFMVYLQKENIIDESGMPKERFSAEFPKEGPSILRIQQVVRGDSAAYFCASSLNTVSGNTIYFGEGSWLTVV.

V usage is TRBV6-1 and J usage is TRBJ2-3; D gene uncertain. Trimming shortened V by 2 bases and J by 4 bases, and 4 bases separated the two germline ends. CDR1 and CDR2 (germline): MNHNS, SASEGT. The CDR3 covers 12 residues. CDR3 coding DNA: TGTGCCAGCAGTGAAATAGCAGATACGCAGTATTTT. Translated: CASSEIADTQYF.

The V and J genes are TRBV24-1 and TRBJ1-2, with 10 positions matching TRBD1. CDR1 and CDR2 (germline): KGHDR, SFDVKD. Losses at the gene ends were 5 bases for V and 11 bases for J; bases not matched to a gene: 10. This CDR3 is 14 amino acids long. The chain's CDR3 is CATSASRDRGGYTF. CDR3 coding DNA: TGTGCCACCAGTGCCTCGAGGGACAGGGGTGGATACACCTTC.

This clone was observed a single time. The V and J genes are TRBV9 and TRBJ1-1; D is perhaps TRBD1 (5 bases). This CDR3 has 12 amino acids. Germline-derived CDR1 and CDR2 are SGDLS and YYNGEE. The V and J ends lost 4 bases and 6 bases respectively, with 10 bases between them. The CDR3 is CASSKGAAEAFF. For the CDR3, the DNA is TGTGCCAGCAGCAAAGGGGCTGCTGAAGCTTTCTTT.

This clone was picked up one time. CDR3 residues: CASSPGQHYGYTF. CDR3 sequence (DNA): TGTGCCAGCTCACCGGGACAGCACTATGGCTACACCTTC. This chain links TRBV18 with TRBJ1-2; the match to TRBD1 covers 7 bases. CDR1 is KGHSH and CDR2 is LQKENI in the germline V gene. Trimming at V came to 3 bases and at J to 3 bases, leaving 1 base not matched to a gene. There are 13 residues in the CDR3.

This clone was found a few times. V usage is TRBV7-9 and J usage is TRBJ1-1; D is ambiguous. CDR1 and CDR2 (germline): SEHNR, FQNEAQ (reference sequence). V lost 7 bases, J lost 1 base, and 16 bases lay in between. CDR3 length: 15 residues. The CDR3 reads CASTLGGLTNTEAFF. CDR3 nucleotide sequence: TGTGCCAGCACCCTAGGCGGCTTAACGAACACTGAAGCTTTCTTT.

The rearrangement joins TRBV6-5 to TRBJ2-3; D perhaps matches TRBD1 (6 bases). Per germline, CDR1 MNHEY and CDR2 SVGAGI. The V end lost 8 bases, the J end lost 3 bases, and 18 bases lay between the germline ends. The CDR3 is made up of 15 amino acids. The CDR3 is CASAQAGASTDTQYF. The CDR3 DNA follows: TGTGCCAGCGCCCAAGCAGGGGCCTCAACAGATACGCAGTATTTT.

This clone occurred a few times. V and J are TRBV5-8 and TRBJ1-3; 9 bases are shared with TRBD1. V shed 3 bases, J shed 2 bases, and the junction held 0 bases outside the gene matches. This CDR3 has 14 amino acids. CDR1 SGHTS and CDR2 YDEGEE come from the germline V gene. The CDR3 DNA follows: TGTGCCAGCAGCTGGGACAGGGCTGGAAACACCATATATTTT. Encoded protein: CASSWDRAGNTIYF.

The V call is TRBV5-1, the J call TRBJ2-7; TRBD2 matches 8 bases. The V gene's germline CDR1 is SGHRS and CDR2 YFSETQ. The CDR3 covers 16 residues. Germline trimming cut 4 bases from V and 3 bases from J; bases unmatched to any gene: 12. The CDR3 sequence: CASSPQLAGGFYEQYF. For the CDR3, the DNA is TGCGCCAGCAGCCCCCAATTGGCGGGGGGATTCTACGAGCAGTACTTC.

The chain is built from TRBV29-1 and TRBJ1-2, with D tentatively TRBD1 (5 bases). The CDR3 runs 13 residues. V was pared by 3 bases and J by 8 bases, with 16 bases between. Germline V gives CDR1 SQVTM, CDR2 ANQGSEA. The CDR3 reads CSVDHQGGVGYTF. The CDR3 DNA is TGCAGCGTTGATCATCAGGGAGGTGTCGGCTACACCTTC.

This chain's CDR3 is CASSSQGGVTEAFF. CDR3 nucleotides: TGTGCCAGCAGCTCACAGGGAGGGGTCACTGAAGCTTTCTTT. The genes are TRBV7-3 and TRBJ1-1, with D perhaps TRBD1 (6 bases). Germline CDR1 reads SGHTA; CDR2 reads FQGTGA. V shed 4 bases and J shed 4 bases, with 13 bases lying between them. This CDR3 region has 14 residues.

The CDR3 nucleotides read TGTGCCAGCAGCGTAGGACACCTGAACACTGAAGCTTTCTTT. It is translated as CASSVGHLNTEAFF. This sequence joins TRBV9 and TRBJ1-1; D remains ambiguous. The V end lost 0 bases, the J end lost 0 bases, and 6 bases lay between the germline ends. The germline V gene encodes CDR1 SGDLS and CDR2 YYNGEE. The CDR3 covers 14 residues.

The chain is built from TRBV19 and TRBJ1-1; D not certain. The length of the CDR3 is 14 residues. CDR1 is LNHDA, CDR2 SQIVND, per germline (reference sequence). V lost 5 bases, J lost 1 base, and 11 bases lay in between. The CDR3 DNA reads as TGTGCCAGTAGTCCCCCGCGGCAGAACACTGAAGCTTTCTTT. This translates into CASSPPRQNTEAFF.